The 11 T cell receptor beta chains below were found in one sample sequenced in a study of blood T cell repertoires in COVID-19. TCRdb's table, derived via immunoSEQ multiplex PCR, lists solely in-frame clones and lacks some. The sample lists some 190,000 clones; 70% to 80% were seen once. The sample comprised PBMCs or T cells enriched from blood (not recorded which). The source is a man in his sixties who had been exposed to COVID-19.

This chain uses TRBV6-5 with TRBJ2-5; 7 positions match TRBD1. J lost 5 bases, V lost 4 bases, and 7 bases had no gene match. This CDR3 has 14 amino acids. The germline V gene has CDR1 MNHEY and CDR2 SVGAGI. CDR3 sequence (DNA): TGTGCCAGCAGTTCCGACAGGGCGCGGGAGACCCAGTACTTC. Translated, it gives CASSSDRARETQYF.

The chain is built from TRBV5-1 and TRBJ2-2, with 12 bases matching TRBD2. The V gene end was trimmed by 3 bases and the J gene end by 8 bases; junction bases not matched to a gene: 5. This CDR3 spans 15 amino acids. CDR1 is SGHRS and CDR2 is YFSETQ in the germline V gene. DNA of the CDR3: TGCGCCAGCAGCTCGACTAGCGGGAGCCGGGGGGAGCTGTTTTTT. It encodes CASSSTSGSRGELFF. The variable domain in full, completed from reference TRBV5-1 and TRBJ2-2, reads KAGVTQTPRYLIKTRGQQVTLSCSPISGHRSVSWYQQTPGQGLQFLFEYFSETQRNKGNFPGRFSGRQFSNSRSEMNVSTLELGDSALYLCASSSTSGSRGELFFGEGSRLTVL.

This sequence joins TRBV14 and TRBJ2-7; a possible D gene is TRBD1 (5 bases). The CDR3 contains 13 residues. V shed 4 bases and J shed 7 bases, with 14 bases lying between them. Germline-derived CDR1 and CDR2 are SGHDN and FVKESK. The CDR3 spells CASSPTTAWEQYF. The CDR3, as DNA: TGTGCCAGCAGCCCTACGACAGCTTGGGAGCAGTACTTC.

This chain uses TRBV5-1 with TRBJ2-7; 9 nucleotides align to TRBD2. This CDR3 is 13 amino acids long. Germline V gene data show CDR1 as SGHRS and CDR2 as YFSETQ. Trimming at V came to 3 bases and at J to 6 bases, leaving 4 bases not matched to a gene. As DNA, the CDR3 is TGCGCCAGCAGCTCCGCGGGGGGGTTCGAGCAGTACTTC. It encodes CASSSAGGFEQYF.

The rearrangement links TRBV9 to TRBJ2-7, with D perhaps TRBD1 (5 bases). This CDR3 has 15 residues. Trimming removed 4 bases from V and 0 bases from J, with 14 bases in between. The germline gives CDR1 SGDLS, CDR2 YYNGEE. The CDR3 spells CASSPRWTSSYEQYF. The CDR3 nucleotides are TGTGCCAGCAGCCCCCGGTGGACATCCTCCTACGAGCAGTACTTC.

The chain employs TRBV5-8 and TRBJ1-6; 7 bases align to TRBD1. CDR1 and CDR2 (germline): SGHTS, YDEGEE. This CDR3 comprises 14 residues. The V segment lost 2 bases and the J segment 6 bases; nucleotides outside the gene matches: 2. The CDR3 bases are TGTGCCAGCAGCTTCGGGACAGCTAATTCACCCCTCCACTTT. Encoded protein: CASSFGTANSPLHF. The full variable domain, completed using reference TRBV5-8 and TRBJ1-6, is EAGVTQSPTHLIKTRGQQATLRCSPISGHTSVYWYQQALGLGLQFLLWYDEGEERNRGNFPPRFSGRQFPNYSSELNVNALELEDSALYLCASSFGTANSPLHFGNGTRLTVT.

The gene calls are TRBV12-3 or TRBV12-4 and TRBJ1-2, with D unclear. The V gene lost 1 base and the J gene lost 4 bases, with 7 bases spanning the gap. The CDR3 length is 13 residues. The CDR3 protein is CASSLGSGYGYTF. DNA of the CDR3: TGTGCCAGCAGTTTAGGGAGCGGCTATGGCTACACCTTC.

This clone showed up just once. The rearrangement uses TRBV28 and TRBJ2-2, with 9 bases lining up with TRBD1. The V and J ends lost 4 bases and 4 bases, in that order; junction bases with no gene match: 7. Germline V gene sequence: CDR1 MDHEN, CDR2 SYDVKM. This CDR3 region has 16 residues. CDR3 sequence reads: CASSSRQGGITGELFF. In nucleotides, the CDR3 is TGTGCCAGCAGTTCTCGACAGGGGGGGATCACCGGGGAGCTGTTTTTT.

This clone occurred a few times. The chain carries TRBV11-3 and TRBJ2-3, with 9 nucleotides matching TRBD2. Germline CDR1 is SGHNT and CDR2 is YENEEA. The CDR3 is 18 amino acids. Losses at the gene ends were 3 bases for V and 2 bases for J; bases not matched to a gene: 12. The CDR3 DNA reads TGTGCCAGCAGCTTCGGGTGGCCTAGCGGGGAAATCACAGATACGCAGTATTTT. Translated, it gives CASSFGWPSGEITDTQYF.

The rearrangement joins TRBV9 to TRBJ2-3, with D tentatively TRBD1 (6 bases). Trimming took 4 bases from V and 6 from J, leaving 18 bases between them. Per the germline V gene, CDR1 is SGDLS and CDR2 is YYNGEE. This CDR3 region has 15 residues. CDR3 sequence reads: CASSPEGRGADTQYF. CDR3 coding DNA: TGTGCCAGCAGCCCCGAGGGCAGGGGTGCGGATACGCAGTATTTT.

The chain links TRBV6-6 to TRBJ2-5, with 11 bases matching TRBD2. J lost 10 bases, V lost 6 bases, and 4 bases had no gene match. Germline V gene sequence: CDR1 MNHNY, CDR2 SVGAGI (reference sequence). This CDR3 contains 12 residues. The CDR3 DNA is TGTGCCAGCAGCGGACTAGCGGGTGACCAGTACTTC. Its protein product is CASSGLAGDQYF.